This T cell receptor (beta chain) was sequenced in a study of T cell repertoires in cytomegalovirus infection. Overall study context: Based on public TCR beta signatures, there were indications of CMV infection and of a matching HLA type.

Study-wide points: Of the TCR beta families, the public ones yielded a cumulative frequency that identified carriers of CMV plus the relevant HLA. It was HLA-C-restricted CMV-specific TCR beta clonotypes that dominated the response ex vivo.

As concerns this clonotype: The antigen remains unidentified.

V lost 2 bases and J lost 1; bases outside the gene matches: 9. Germline CDR1 SGHDN, CDR2 FVKESK. This CDR3 comprises 18 residues. Via MiXCR, TCRdb re-called the reads, giving one row per CDR3 protein. The sample shows 150,000 to 200,000 distinct CDR3 sequences, about 30% of them seen only once. The TCR comes from a human donor in good health (CMV status not recorded). Some clones in this sample may be carry-over from other donors' samples. The rearrangement uses TRBV14 and TRBJ2-1; 9 bases match TRBD2. Input material: PBMCs. The CDR3 nucleotides read TGTGCCAGCAGCCAATGGAGGCGGGGGGGTCCTTCCTACAATGAGCAGTTCTTC. It is translated as CASSQWRRGGPSYNEQFF.